This entry lists 23 T cell receptor beta chains sequenced from one sample in a study of T cell responses to AZD1222 COVID-19 vaccine. Assay: immunoSEQ multiplex PCR; the TCRdb copy retains only in-frame clones and omits some. The sample yields 90,000 to 150,000 clones, roughly nine tenths seen once. Sequencing used peripheral blood, obtained on day 0 of AZD1222 vaccination. Receptor source: an adult in good health.

V and J are TRBV2 and TRBJ1-2; 10 nucleotides line up with TRBD1. This CDR3 contains 15 residues. Trimming took 6 bases from V and 3 from J; bases not matched to a gene: 7. Germline lookup yields CDR1 SNHLY and CDR2 FYNNEI. The CDR3 nucleotides are TGTGCCAGCAGGGCCCGGACAGGGGGAGACTATGGCTACACCTTC. Translated: CASRARTGGDYGYTF.

V and J are TRBV5-4 and TRBJ1-4, with TRBD1 as a possible D gene (5 bases). The CDR3 runs 16 residues. Germline CDR1 and CDR2: SGHNT and YYREEE (reference sequence). V was shortened by 4 bases and J by 0 bases, with 13 bases between the two germline ends. The CDR3 coding sequence is TGTGCCAGCAGCCCGGACACCGCTGCAACTAATGAAAAACTGTTTTTT. It is translated as CASSPDTAATNEKLFF.

This clone is a singleton in its sample. This sequence joins TRBV6-5 and TRBJ2-2; weak D call: TRBD2 (5 bases). Trimming cost V 8 bases and J 5 bases, with 12 bases left between them. The CDR3 has 13 residues. The germline gives CDR1 MNHEY, CDR2 SVGAGI. The CDR3, as DNA: TGTGCCAGCCAGCCGGGATGGACCGGGGAGCTGTTTTTT. Its protein product is CASQPGWTGELFF.

This clone was detected ten times or more. The genes are TRBV19 and TRBJ2-2, with unresolved D. V lost 3 bases to trimming and J lost 6 bases, with 5 bases between them. The germline V gene encodes CDR1 LNHDA and CDR2 SQIVND (reference sequence). The CDR3 covers 12 residues. The CDR3 here is CASSMGSGELFF. DNA for the CDR3: TGTGCCAGTAGTATGGGTTCCGGGGAGCTGTTTTTT.

The J gene is TRBJ1-2, the V gene TRBV24-1; D not resolved. V was cut by 2 bases and J by 6 bases, with 9 bases left in between. This CDR3 comprises 13 residues. Per germline, CDR1 KGHDR and CDR2 SFDVKD. CDR3 in DNA: TGTGCCACCAGTGATTCCCCGTTTAATGGCTACACCTTC. Its translation is CATSDSPFNGYTF.

This chain uses TRBV12-3 or TRBV12-4 with TRBJ2-7, with a weak D call TRBD2 (5 bases). V dropped 6 bases and J dropped 6 bases, with 12 bases sitting between them. This CDR3 is built from 12 residues. The CDR3 coding sequence is TGTGCCAGCAGCACCCGGGGAGTCGAGCAGTACTTC. Its protein is CASSTRGVEQYF.

The rearrangement links TRBV19 to TRBJ1-2; D is undetermined. The CDR3 contains 13 residues. Per germline, CDR1 LNHDA and CDR2 SQIVND (reference sequence). The germline V and J ends were trimmed by 4 bases and 4 bases, with 10 bases remaining between them. CDR3 protein: CASSKVQGYGYTF. The DNA of the CDR3 is TGTGCCAGTAGTAAAGTACAAGGCTATGGCTACACCTTC. Drawing the rest from reference TRBV19 and TRBJ1-2, the complete variable domain is DGGITQSPKYLFRKEGQNVTLSCEQNLNHDAMYWYRQDPGQGLRLIYYSQIVNDFQKGDIAEGYSVSREKKESFPLTVTSAQKNPTAFYLCASSKVQGYGYTFGSGTRLTVV.

The chain links TRBV2 to TRBJ2-7; weak D call: TRBD2 (6 bases). The CDR3 totals 12 residues. Germline values: CDR1 SNHLY, CDR2 FYNNEI. The ends were cut back, 7 bases at V and 7 bases at J, with 14 bases in the middle. The CDR3 reads CASTGDFREQYF. CDR3 bases: TGTGCCAGCACGGGAGACTTTCGGGAGCAGTACTTC.

The sample holds a few counts of this clone. V usage is TRBV5-1 and J usage is TRBJ1-2; 8 positions agree with TRBD1. This CDR3 has 14 residues. Germline V gene lookup returns CDR1 SGHRS and CDR2 YFSETQ. V lost 2 bases, J lost 4 bases, and 4 bases stayed unmatched. CDR3 coding DNA: TGCGCCAGCAGCTTCCGGGACAGGAGCTATGGCTACACCTTC. This translates into CASSFRDRSYGYTF. Full variable domain (outside the CDR3, taken from reference TRBV5-1 and TRBJ1-2): KAGVTQTPRYLIKTRGQQVTLSCSPISGHRSVSWYQQTPGQGLQFLFEYFSETQRNKGNFPGRFSGRQFSNSRSEMNVSTLELGDSALYLCASSFRDRSYGYTFGSGTRLTVV.

The chain joins TRBV6-1 to TRBJ2-1; TRBD1 agrees at 8 bases. The CDR3 is 15 residues long. With V trimmed by 8 bases and J by 2 bases, 8 bases remained unmatched. Germline CDR1 and CDR2: MNHNS and SASEGT. The CDR3 sequence: CASGRDRLTYNEQFF. In DNA, the CDR3 is TGTGCCAGCGGAAGGGACAGGCTTACCTACAATGAGCAGTTCTTC.

The sample holds one count of this clone. The chain links TRBV13 to TRBJ2-1; D may be TRBD2 (5 bases). Germline V gene sequence: CDR1 PRHDT, CDR2 FYEKMQ (reference sequence). The CDR3 extends over 17 amino acids. V gave up 0 bases and J gave up 0 bases, with 12 bases separating them. The CDR3 sequence: CASSLGRFRGSYNEQFF. CDR3 nucleotide sequence: TGTGCCAGCAGCTTAGGGAGGTTCCGGGGCTCCTACAATGAGCAGTTCTTC.

This chain joins TRBV5-1 and TRBJ2-2, with TRBD1 identical over 7 bases. This CDR3 region has 16 residues. J gave up 3 bases and V 4 bases, and 9 bases lay outside the gene matches. Looked up from germline, CDR1 is SGHRS and CDR2 is YFSETQ. The CDR3 nucleotides are TGCGCCAGCAGCCCTTATCGACAGGGAGACACCGGGGAGCTGTTTTTT. Amino acid sequence: CASSPYRQGDTGELFF.

V gene TRBV6-1 combines with J gene TRBJ1-5; D is ambiguous. This CDR3 region has 16 residues. Trimming shortened V by 3 bases and J by 4 bases, and 16 bases separated the two germline ends. Germline V CDR1 and CDR2: MNHNS, SASEGT. CDR3 in DNA: TGTGCCAGCAGTGAGGTACCTTTTACAGATAATCAGCCCCAGCATTTT. The encoded protein is CASSEVPFTDNQPQHF.

The chain couples TRBV5-1 to TRBJ2-7, with 9 nucleotides matching TRBD1. Germline V CDR1 and CDR2: SGHRS, YFSETQ. The CDR3 length is 14 residues. After removal of 4 bases from V and 5 bases from J, the junction contained 7 bases not matched to a gene. In DNA form, the CDR3 reads TGCGCCAGCAGCGAAGACAGGGGGAACGACGAGCAGTACTTC. Amino acids: CASSEDRGNDEQYF.

The chain links TRBV7-9 to TRBJ2-3, with D hard to call. This CDR3 region has 14 residues. Germline CDR1 and CDR2: SEHNR and FQNEAQ (reference sequence). V was clipped by 4 bases and J by 0 bases, with 8 bases between them. CDR3 sequence: CASSSVHSTDTQYF. For the CDR3, the DNA is TGTGCCAGCAGCTCGGTTCACAGCACAGATACGCAGTATTTT.

This clone was counted between two and nine times. The CDR3 reads CASSSGLAGVTDTQYF. As DNA, the CDR3 is TGCGCCAGCAGCTCCGGACTAGCGGGAGTAACAGATACGCAGTATTTT. The rearrangement links TRBV5-1 to TRBJ2-3; 13 nucleotides agree with TRBD2. The germline V gene has CDR1 SGHRS and CDR2 YFSETQ. The CDR3 length is 16 residues. J lost 3 bases, V lost 3 bases, and 4 bases had no gene match.

The rearrangement links TRBV28 to TRBJ1-2, with 12 nucleotides matching TRBD1. V gave up 5 bases and J gave up 4 bases; unmatched junction bases: 8. The CDR3 loop spans 16 amino acids. Germline V gives CDR1 MDHEN, CDR2 SYDVKM. CDR3 DNA sequence: TGTGCCAGCAGTCGTTGGGGGACAGGGGGCGGCTATGGCTACACCTTC. It translates to CASSRWGTGGGYGYTF.

V gene TRBV28 combines with J gene TRBJ2-5; weak D call: TRBD1 (6 bases). The CDR3 covers 13 residues. Germline loops: CDR1 MDHEN, CDR2 SYDVKM. V was cut by 8 bases and J by 0 bases, with 10 bases left in between. DNA of the CDR3: TGTGCCAGCGGAGACAGGAACCAAGAGACCCAGTACTTC. It encodes CASGDRNQETQYF.

V is TRBV28 and J is TRBJ1-4; 9 bases align to TRBD1. Germline-derived CDR1 and CDR2 are MDHEN and SYDVKM. Losses at the gene ends were 6 bases for V and 14 bases for J; bases not matched to a gene: 13. The CDR3 is 14 residues long. The CDR3 here is CASSLIRDRAALFF. In DNA, the CDR3 is TGTGCCAGCAGCCTTATAAGGGACAGGGCCGCCCTGTTTTTT.

The CDR3 DNA is TGTGCCACGGGGTTTGAGCCTTTGTACGAGCAGTACTTC. Its protein product is CATGFEPLYEQYF. The genes are TRBV24-1 and TRBJ2-7; unclear D gene. The V end was cut by 10 bases, the J end by 4 bases, with 16 bases between. The germline V gene has CDR1 KGHDR and CDR2 SFDVKD. The CDR3 has 13 residues.

This chain joins TRBV7-6 and TRBJ2-3, with 8 bases that match TRBD1. The CDR3 covers 15 residues. Germline V gives CDR1 SGHVS, CDR2 FNYEAQ. V shed 5 bases, J shed 3 bases, and the junction held 7 bases outside the gene matches. CDR3 DNA: TGTGCCAGCAGCCCCGGGACAGGTACTACAGATACGCAGTATTTT. Protein product: CASSPGTGTTDTQYF.

The genes are TRBV7-9 and TRBJ1-6; D is possibly TRBD1 (5 bases). Trimming took off 3 bases at V and 1 base at J, with 7 bases between the two ends. The CDR3 consists of 15 residues. Germline-derived CDR1 and CDR2 are SEHNR and FQNEAQ (reference sequence). The CDR3 nucleotides are TGTGCCAGCAGCTTCGGGGGTTCCTATAATTCACCCCTCCACTTT. Protein: CASSFGGSYNSPLHF.

The chain joins TRBV4-2 to TRBJ2-3; 8 bases match TRBD2. V shed 5 bases, J shed 3 bases, and the junction held 7 bases outside the gene matches. The CDR3 runs 15 residues. Looked up from germline, CDR1 is LGHNA and CDR2 is YNFKEQ. The CDR3 loop is CASSYRTSGTDTQYF. CDR3 coding DNA: TGTGCCAGCAGCTACCGAACTAGCGGTACAGATACGCAGTATTTT.